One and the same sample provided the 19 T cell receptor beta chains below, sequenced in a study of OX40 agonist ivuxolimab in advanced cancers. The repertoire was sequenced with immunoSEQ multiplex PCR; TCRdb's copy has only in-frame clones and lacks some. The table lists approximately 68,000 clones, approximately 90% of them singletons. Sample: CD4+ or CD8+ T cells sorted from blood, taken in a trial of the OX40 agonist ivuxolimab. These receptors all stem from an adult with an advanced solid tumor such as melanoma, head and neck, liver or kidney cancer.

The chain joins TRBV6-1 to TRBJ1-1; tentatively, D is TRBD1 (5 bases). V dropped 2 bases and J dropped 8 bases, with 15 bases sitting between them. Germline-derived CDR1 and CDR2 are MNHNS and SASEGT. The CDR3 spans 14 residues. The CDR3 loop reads CASSESGPVREAFF. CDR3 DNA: TGTGCCAGCAGTGAATCAGGGCCGGTAAGAGAAGCTTTCTTT.

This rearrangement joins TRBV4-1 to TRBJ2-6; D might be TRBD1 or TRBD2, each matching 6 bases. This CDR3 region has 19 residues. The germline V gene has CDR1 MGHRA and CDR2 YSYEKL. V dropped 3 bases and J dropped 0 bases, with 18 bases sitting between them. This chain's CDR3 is CASSHASGAIHSGANVLTF. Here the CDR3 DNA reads TGCGCCAGCAGCCACGCCTCGGGGGCTATCCACTCTGGGGCCAACGTCCTGACTTTC.

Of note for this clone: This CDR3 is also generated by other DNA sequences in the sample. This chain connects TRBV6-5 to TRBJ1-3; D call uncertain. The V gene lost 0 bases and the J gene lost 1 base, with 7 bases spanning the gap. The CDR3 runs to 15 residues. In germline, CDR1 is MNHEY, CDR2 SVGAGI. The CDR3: CASSYSRDSGNTIYF. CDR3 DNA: TGTGCCAGCAGTTACTCTAGGGATTCTGGAAACACCATATATTTT.

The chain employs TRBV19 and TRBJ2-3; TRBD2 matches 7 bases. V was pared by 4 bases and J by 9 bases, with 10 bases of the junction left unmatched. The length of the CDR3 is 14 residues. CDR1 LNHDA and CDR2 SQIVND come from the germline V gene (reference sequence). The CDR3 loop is CASSTDTGGSTQYF. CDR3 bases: TGTGCCAGTAGTACTGACACCGGGGGGAGCACGCAGTATTTT.

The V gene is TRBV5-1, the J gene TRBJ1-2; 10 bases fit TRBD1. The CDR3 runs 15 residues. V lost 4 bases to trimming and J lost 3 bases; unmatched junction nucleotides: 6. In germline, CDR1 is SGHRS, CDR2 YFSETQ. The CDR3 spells CASSGGQGVDYGYTF. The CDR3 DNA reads TGCGCCAGCAGCGGAGGACAGGGGGTTGACTATGGCTACACCTTC.

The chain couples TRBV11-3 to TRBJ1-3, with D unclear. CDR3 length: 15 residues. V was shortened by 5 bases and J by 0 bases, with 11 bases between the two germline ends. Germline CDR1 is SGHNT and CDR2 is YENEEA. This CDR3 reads CASSLDGSSGNTIYF. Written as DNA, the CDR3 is TGTGCCAGCAGCCTTGACGGGAGCTCTGGAAACACCATATATTTT.

This chain's CDR3 is CASNPGGLMNTEAFF. CDR3 DNA: TGTGCCTCGAACCCCGGGGGCCTCATGAACACTGAAGCTTTCTTT. This chain links TRBV30 with TRBJ1-1; D is perhaps TRBD1 (6 bases). Trimming removed 7 bases from V and 0 bases from J, with 18 bases in between. Per germline, CDR1 GTSNPN and CDR2 SVGIG (reference sequence). The CDR3 covers 15 residues.

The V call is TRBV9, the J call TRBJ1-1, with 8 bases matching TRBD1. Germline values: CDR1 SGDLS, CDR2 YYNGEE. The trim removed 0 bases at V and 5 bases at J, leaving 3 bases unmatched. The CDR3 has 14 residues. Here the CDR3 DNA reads TGTGCCAGCAGCGTAGCAGGGGGCTTTACTGAAGCTTTCTTT. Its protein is CASSVAGGFTEAFF.

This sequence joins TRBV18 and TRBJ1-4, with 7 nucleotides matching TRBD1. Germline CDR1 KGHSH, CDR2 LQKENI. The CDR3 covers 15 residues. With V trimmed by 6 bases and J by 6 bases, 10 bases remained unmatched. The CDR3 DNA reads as TGTGCCAGCTCTCGCGACAGGGCTCGTTATGAAAAACTGTTTTTT. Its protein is CASSRDRARYEKLFF.

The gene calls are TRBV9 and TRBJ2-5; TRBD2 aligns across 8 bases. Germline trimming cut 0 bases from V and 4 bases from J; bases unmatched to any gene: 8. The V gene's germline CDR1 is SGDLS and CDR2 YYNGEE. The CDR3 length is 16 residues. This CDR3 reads CASSVAGGRAGETQYF. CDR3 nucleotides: TGTGCCAGCAGCGTAGCGGGGGGGAGGGCCGGAGAGACCCAGTACTTC.

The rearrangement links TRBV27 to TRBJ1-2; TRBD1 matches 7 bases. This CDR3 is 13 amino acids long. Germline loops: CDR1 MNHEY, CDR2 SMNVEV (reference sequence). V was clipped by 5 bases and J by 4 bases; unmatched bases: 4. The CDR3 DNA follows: TGTGCCAGCAGTATGGGACAGAGCTATGGCTACACCTTC. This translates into CASSMGQSYGYTF.

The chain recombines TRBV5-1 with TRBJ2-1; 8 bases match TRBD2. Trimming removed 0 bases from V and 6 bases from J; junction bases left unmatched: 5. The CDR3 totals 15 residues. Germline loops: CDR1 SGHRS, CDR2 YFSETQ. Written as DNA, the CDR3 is TGCGCCAGCAGCTTGGTTAGCGGGGACGTCAATGAGCAGTTCTTC. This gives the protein CASSLVSGDVNEQFF.

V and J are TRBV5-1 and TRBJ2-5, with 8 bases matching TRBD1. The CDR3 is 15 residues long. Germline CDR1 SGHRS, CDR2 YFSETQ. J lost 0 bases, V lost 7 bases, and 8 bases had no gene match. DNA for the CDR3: TGCGCCAGCGCCAGGGGGCTGGGGTACCAAGAGACCCAGTACTTC. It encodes CASARGLGYQETQYF.

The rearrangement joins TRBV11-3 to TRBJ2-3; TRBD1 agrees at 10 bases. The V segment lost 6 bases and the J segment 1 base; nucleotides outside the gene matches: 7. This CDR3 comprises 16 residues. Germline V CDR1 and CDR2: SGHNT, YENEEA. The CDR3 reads CASSSGTGAGTDTQYF. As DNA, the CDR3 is TGTGCCAGCAGTTCAGGGACAGGGGCAGGCACAGATACGCAGTATTTT. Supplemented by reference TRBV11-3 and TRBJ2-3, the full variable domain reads EAGVVQSPRYKIIEKKQPVAFWCNPISGHNTLYWYLQNLGQGPELLIRYENEEAVDDSQLPKDRFSAERLKGVDSTLKIQPAELGDSAVYLCASSSGTGAGTDTQYFGPGTRLTVL.

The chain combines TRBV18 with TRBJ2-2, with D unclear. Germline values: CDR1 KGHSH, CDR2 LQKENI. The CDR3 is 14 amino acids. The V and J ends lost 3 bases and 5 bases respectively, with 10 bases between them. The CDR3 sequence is CASSPAARTGELFF. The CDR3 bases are TGTGCCAGCTCACCTGCTGCCAGGACCGGGGAGCTGTTTTTT.

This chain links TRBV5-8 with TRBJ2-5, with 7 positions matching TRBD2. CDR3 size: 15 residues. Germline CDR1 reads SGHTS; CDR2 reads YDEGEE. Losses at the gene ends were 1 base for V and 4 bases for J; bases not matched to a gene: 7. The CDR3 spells CASSLMAGAPETQYF. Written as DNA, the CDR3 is TGTGCCAGCAGCTTGATGGCGGGAGCCCCAGAGACCCAGTACTTC.

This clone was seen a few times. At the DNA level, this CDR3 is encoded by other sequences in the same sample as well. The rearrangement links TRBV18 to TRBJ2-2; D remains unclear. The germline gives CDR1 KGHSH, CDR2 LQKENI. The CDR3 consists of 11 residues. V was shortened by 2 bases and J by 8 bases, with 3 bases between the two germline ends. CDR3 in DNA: TGTGCCAGCTCACCAGCTGGGGAGCTGTTTTTT. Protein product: CASSPAGELFF.

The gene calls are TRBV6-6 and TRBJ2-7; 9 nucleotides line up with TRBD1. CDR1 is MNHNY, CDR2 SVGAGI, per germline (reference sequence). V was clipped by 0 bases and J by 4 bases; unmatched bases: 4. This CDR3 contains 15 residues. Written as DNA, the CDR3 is TGTGCCAGCAGTTACTCGCACAGGGGGCAGTACGAGCAGTACTTC. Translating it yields CASSYSHRGQYEQYF.

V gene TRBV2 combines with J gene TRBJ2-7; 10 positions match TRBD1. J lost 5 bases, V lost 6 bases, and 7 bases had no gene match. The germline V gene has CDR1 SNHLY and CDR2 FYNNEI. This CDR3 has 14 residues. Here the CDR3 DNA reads TGTGCCAGCAGCGTCCCGGGACAGGGGAACGAGCAGTACTTC. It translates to CASSVPGQGNEQYF.